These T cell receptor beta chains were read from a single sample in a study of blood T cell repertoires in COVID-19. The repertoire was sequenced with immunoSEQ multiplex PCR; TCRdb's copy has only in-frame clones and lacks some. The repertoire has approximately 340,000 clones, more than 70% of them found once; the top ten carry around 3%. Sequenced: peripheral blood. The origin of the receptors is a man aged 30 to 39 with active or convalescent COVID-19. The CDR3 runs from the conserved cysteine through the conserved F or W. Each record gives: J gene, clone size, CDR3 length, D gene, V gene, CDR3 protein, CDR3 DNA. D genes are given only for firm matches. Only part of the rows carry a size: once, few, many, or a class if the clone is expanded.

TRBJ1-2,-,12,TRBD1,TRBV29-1,CSVVGQGLGYTF,TGCAGCGTTGTGGGACAGGGGCTTGGCTACACCTTC
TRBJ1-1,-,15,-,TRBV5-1,CASSLAAGVDTEAFF,TGCGCCAGCAGCTTGGCTGCGGGAGTGGACACTGAAGCTTTCTTT
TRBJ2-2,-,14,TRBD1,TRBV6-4,CASREGADTGELFF,TGTGCCAGCAGAGAGGGGGCGGACACCGGGGAGCTGTTTTTT
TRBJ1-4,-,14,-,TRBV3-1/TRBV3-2,CASSQSYRDEKLFF,TGTGCCAGCAGCCAGTCTTACAGGGATGAAAAACTGTTTTTT
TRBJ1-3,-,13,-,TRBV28,CASSSGNGNTIYF,TGTGCCAGCAGTTCAGGGAATGGAAACACCATATATTTT
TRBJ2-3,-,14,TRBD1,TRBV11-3,CASNRQGSTDTQYF,TGTGCCAGTAATAGACAGGGAAGCACAGATACGCAGTATTTT
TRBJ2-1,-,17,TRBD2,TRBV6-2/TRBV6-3,CASSYPPSGGAKNEQFF,TGTGCCAGCAGTTACCCTCCTAGCGGGGGGGCGAAAAATGAGCAGTTCTTC
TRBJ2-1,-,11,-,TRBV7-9,CASSFNNEQFF,TGTGCCAGCAGCTTCAACAATGAGCAGTTCTTC
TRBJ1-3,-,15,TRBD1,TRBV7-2,CASSKDRGQGNTIYF,TGTGCCAGCAGCAAAGACAGGGGGCAAGGAAACACCATATATTTT
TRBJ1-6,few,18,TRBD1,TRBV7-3,CASSHRQGRNSYNSPLHF,TGTGCCAGCAGCCACCGACAGGGAAGAAACTCCTATAATTCACCCCTCCACTTT
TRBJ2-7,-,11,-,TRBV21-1,CASSGEAEQYF,TGTGCCAGCAGCGGAGAGGCCGAGCAGTACTTC
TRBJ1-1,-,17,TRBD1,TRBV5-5,CASSFPGTEPMNTEAFF,TGTGCCAGCAGCTTTCCTGGGACAGAACCGATGAACACTGAAGCTTTCTTT
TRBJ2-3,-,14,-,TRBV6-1,CASIPWGGTDTQYF,TGTGCCAGCATCCCCTGGGGGGGCACAGATACGCAGTATTTT
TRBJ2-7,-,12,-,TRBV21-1,CASRQGNFEQYF,TGTGCCAGCAGACAGGGGAACTTCGAGCAGTACTTC
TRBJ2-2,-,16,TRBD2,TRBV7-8,CASSPRGSGRTGELFF,TGTGCCAGCAGCCCCCGGGGTAGCGGGAGGACCGGGGAGCTGTTTTTT
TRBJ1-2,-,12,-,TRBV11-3,CASSFSGYGYTF,TGTGCCAGCAGCTTCTCCGGGTATGGCTACACCTTC
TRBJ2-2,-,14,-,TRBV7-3,CASSSGLQTGELFF,TGTGCCAGCAGCTCGGGACTGCAGACCGGGGAGCTGTTTTTT
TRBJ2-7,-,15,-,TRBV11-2,CASSLQAGFSYEQYF,TGTGCCAGCAGCTTACAAGCGGGCTTCTCCTACGAGCAGTACTTC
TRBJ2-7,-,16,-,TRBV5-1,CASSLATRSPSYEQYF,TGCGCCAGCAGCTTGGCCACTCGGAGTCCTTCCTACGAGCAGTACTTC
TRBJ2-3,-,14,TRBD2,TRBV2,CASSQPRGTDTQYF,TGTGCCAGCAGCCAACCGCGGGGGACAGATACGCAGTATTTT
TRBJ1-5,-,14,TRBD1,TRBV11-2,CASSSTGGGQPQHF,TGTGCCAGCAGCTCTACAGGGGGCGGACAGCCCCAGCATTTT
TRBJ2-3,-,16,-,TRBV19,CASSNPEGGGTDTQYF,TGTGCCAGTAGTAATCCGGAGGGAGGAGGCACAGATACGCAGTATTTT
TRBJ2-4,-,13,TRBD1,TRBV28,CASRLTGANIQYF,TGTGCCAGCAGACTTACAGGGGCCAACATTCAGTACTTC
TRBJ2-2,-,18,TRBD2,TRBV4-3,CASSQDATSGSGTGELFF,TGCGCCAGCAGCCAAGACGCGACTAGCGGGAGCGGGACCGGGGAGCTGTTTTTT
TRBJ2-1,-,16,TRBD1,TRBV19,CASIPTRGTGSNEQFF,TGTGCCAGTATTCCAACCAGGGGGACAGGAAGCAATGAGCAGTTCTTC
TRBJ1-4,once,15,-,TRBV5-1,CASSLERGFSEKLFF,TGCGCCAGCAGCTTGGAAAGGGGGTTCAGTGAAAAACTGTTTTTT
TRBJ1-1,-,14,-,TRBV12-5,CASVAIGGWTEAFF,TGTGCTAGTGTCGCTATAGGGGGATGGACTGAAGCTTTCTTT
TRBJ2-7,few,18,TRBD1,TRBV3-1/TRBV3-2,CASSQVPRCPGGPYEQYF,TGTGCCAGCAGCCAAGTCCCGCGGTGCCCAGGGGGACCCTACGAGCAGTACTTC
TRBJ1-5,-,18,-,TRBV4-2,CASSQEPWRRVDNQPQHF,TGTGCCAGCAGCCAAGAGCCCTGGCGGAGGGTGGACAATCAGCCCCAGCATTTT
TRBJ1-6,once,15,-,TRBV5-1,CASNLNGEINSPLHF,TGCGCCAGCAACCTAAACGGGGAGATTAATTCACCCCTCCACTTT
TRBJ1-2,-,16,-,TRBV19,CASSIGYAGADYGYTF,TGTGCCAGTAGTATAGGATACGCAGGGGCGGACTATGGCTACACCTTC
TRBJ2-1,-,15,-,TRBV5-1,CASQPASAPYNEQFF,TGCGCCAGCCAACCGGCTAGCGCTCCATACAATGAGCAGTTCTTC
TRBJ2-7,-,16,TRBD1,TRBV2,CASSLNRDRGQYEQYF,TGTGCCAGCAGTCTTAACCGGGACAGGGGTCAGTACGAGCAGTACTTC
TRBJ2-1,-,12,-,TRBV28,CASSFSVNEQFF,TGTGCCAGCAGTTTCTCGGTAAATGAGCAGTTCTTC
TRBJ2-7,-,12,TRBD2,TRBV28,CASRGGYYEQYF,TGTGCCAGCAGGGGGGGGTACTACGAGCAGTACTTC
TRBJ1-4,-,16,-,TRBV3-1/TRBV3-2,CASSQGGRPLNEKLFF,TGTGCCAGCAGCCAAGGGGGCAGGCCCTTGAATGAAAAACTGTTTTTT
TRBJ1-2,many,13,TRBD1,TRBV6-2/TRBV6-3,CASSFGQGDGYTF,TGTGCCAGCAGTTTCGGACAGGGAGATGGCTACACCTTC
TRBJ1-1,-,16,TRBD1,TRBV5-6,CASSLYRGLRNTEAFF,TGTGCCAGCAGCTTGTACAGGGGGCTTCGGAACACTGAAGCTTTCTTT
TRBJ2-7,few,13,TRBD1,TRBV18,CASSQGTVYEQYF,TGTGCCAGCTCACAAGGGACAGTCTACGAGCAGTACTTC
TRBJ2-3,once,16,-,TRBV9,CASSVADRRSTDTQYF,TGTGCCAGCAGCGTAGCAGACAGGCGGAGCACAGATACGCAGTATTTT
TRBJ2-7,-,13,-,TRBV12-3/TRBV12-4,CASRITQGWEQYF,TGTGCCAGCAGAATCACACAGGGATGGGAGCAGTACTTC
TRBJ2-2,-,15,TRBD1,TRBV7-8,CASSFFSGGPGELFF,TGTGCCAGCAGCTTTTTTTCAGGGGGTCCCGGGGAGCTGTTTTTT
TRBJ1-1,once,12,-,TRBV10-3,CAGAGLNTEAFF,TGTGCCGGCGCGGGGTTGAACACTGAAGCTTTCTTT
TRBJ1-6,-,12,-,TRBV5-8,CASSFQGIPLHF,TGTGCCAGCAGCTTTCAGGGTATCCCCCTCCACTTT
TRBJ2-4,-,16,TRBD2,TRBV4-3,CASSQDSTSGKNIQYF,TGCGCCAGCAGCCAAGATTCGACTAGCGGTAAAAACATTCAGTACTTC
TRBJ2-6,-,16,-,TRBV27,CASSSFLRERANVLTF,TGTGCCAGCAGTTCTTTTCTCAGGGAAAGGGCCAACGTCCTGACTTTC
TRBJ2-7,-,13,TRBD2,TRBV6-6,CASSTAGGGEQYF,TGTGCCAGCAGTACAGCGGGGGGAGGCGAGCAGTACTTC
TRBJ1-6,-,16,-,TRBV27,CASSPGRSSYNSPLHF,TGTGCCAGCAGCCCCGGTAGGAGCTCCTATAATTCACCCCTCCACTTT
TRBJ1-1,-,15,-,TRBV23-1,CASSQSRVAQGGAFF,TGCGCCAGCAGTCAATCGCGGGTGGCTCAAGGAGGGGCTTTCTTT
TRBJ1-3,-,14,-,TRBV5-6,CASSPDMYGNTIYF,TGTGCCAGCAGCCCAGACATGTATGGAAACACCATATATTTT
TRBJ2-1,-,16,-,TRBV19,CASSKAALGSYNEQFF,TGTGCCAGTAGTAAGGCAGCCCTAGGCTCCTACAATGAGCAGTTCTTC
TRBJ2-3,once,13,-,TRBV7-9,CAAGRGGTDTQYF,TGTGCCGCCGGGCGCGGGGGCACAGATACGCAGTATTTT